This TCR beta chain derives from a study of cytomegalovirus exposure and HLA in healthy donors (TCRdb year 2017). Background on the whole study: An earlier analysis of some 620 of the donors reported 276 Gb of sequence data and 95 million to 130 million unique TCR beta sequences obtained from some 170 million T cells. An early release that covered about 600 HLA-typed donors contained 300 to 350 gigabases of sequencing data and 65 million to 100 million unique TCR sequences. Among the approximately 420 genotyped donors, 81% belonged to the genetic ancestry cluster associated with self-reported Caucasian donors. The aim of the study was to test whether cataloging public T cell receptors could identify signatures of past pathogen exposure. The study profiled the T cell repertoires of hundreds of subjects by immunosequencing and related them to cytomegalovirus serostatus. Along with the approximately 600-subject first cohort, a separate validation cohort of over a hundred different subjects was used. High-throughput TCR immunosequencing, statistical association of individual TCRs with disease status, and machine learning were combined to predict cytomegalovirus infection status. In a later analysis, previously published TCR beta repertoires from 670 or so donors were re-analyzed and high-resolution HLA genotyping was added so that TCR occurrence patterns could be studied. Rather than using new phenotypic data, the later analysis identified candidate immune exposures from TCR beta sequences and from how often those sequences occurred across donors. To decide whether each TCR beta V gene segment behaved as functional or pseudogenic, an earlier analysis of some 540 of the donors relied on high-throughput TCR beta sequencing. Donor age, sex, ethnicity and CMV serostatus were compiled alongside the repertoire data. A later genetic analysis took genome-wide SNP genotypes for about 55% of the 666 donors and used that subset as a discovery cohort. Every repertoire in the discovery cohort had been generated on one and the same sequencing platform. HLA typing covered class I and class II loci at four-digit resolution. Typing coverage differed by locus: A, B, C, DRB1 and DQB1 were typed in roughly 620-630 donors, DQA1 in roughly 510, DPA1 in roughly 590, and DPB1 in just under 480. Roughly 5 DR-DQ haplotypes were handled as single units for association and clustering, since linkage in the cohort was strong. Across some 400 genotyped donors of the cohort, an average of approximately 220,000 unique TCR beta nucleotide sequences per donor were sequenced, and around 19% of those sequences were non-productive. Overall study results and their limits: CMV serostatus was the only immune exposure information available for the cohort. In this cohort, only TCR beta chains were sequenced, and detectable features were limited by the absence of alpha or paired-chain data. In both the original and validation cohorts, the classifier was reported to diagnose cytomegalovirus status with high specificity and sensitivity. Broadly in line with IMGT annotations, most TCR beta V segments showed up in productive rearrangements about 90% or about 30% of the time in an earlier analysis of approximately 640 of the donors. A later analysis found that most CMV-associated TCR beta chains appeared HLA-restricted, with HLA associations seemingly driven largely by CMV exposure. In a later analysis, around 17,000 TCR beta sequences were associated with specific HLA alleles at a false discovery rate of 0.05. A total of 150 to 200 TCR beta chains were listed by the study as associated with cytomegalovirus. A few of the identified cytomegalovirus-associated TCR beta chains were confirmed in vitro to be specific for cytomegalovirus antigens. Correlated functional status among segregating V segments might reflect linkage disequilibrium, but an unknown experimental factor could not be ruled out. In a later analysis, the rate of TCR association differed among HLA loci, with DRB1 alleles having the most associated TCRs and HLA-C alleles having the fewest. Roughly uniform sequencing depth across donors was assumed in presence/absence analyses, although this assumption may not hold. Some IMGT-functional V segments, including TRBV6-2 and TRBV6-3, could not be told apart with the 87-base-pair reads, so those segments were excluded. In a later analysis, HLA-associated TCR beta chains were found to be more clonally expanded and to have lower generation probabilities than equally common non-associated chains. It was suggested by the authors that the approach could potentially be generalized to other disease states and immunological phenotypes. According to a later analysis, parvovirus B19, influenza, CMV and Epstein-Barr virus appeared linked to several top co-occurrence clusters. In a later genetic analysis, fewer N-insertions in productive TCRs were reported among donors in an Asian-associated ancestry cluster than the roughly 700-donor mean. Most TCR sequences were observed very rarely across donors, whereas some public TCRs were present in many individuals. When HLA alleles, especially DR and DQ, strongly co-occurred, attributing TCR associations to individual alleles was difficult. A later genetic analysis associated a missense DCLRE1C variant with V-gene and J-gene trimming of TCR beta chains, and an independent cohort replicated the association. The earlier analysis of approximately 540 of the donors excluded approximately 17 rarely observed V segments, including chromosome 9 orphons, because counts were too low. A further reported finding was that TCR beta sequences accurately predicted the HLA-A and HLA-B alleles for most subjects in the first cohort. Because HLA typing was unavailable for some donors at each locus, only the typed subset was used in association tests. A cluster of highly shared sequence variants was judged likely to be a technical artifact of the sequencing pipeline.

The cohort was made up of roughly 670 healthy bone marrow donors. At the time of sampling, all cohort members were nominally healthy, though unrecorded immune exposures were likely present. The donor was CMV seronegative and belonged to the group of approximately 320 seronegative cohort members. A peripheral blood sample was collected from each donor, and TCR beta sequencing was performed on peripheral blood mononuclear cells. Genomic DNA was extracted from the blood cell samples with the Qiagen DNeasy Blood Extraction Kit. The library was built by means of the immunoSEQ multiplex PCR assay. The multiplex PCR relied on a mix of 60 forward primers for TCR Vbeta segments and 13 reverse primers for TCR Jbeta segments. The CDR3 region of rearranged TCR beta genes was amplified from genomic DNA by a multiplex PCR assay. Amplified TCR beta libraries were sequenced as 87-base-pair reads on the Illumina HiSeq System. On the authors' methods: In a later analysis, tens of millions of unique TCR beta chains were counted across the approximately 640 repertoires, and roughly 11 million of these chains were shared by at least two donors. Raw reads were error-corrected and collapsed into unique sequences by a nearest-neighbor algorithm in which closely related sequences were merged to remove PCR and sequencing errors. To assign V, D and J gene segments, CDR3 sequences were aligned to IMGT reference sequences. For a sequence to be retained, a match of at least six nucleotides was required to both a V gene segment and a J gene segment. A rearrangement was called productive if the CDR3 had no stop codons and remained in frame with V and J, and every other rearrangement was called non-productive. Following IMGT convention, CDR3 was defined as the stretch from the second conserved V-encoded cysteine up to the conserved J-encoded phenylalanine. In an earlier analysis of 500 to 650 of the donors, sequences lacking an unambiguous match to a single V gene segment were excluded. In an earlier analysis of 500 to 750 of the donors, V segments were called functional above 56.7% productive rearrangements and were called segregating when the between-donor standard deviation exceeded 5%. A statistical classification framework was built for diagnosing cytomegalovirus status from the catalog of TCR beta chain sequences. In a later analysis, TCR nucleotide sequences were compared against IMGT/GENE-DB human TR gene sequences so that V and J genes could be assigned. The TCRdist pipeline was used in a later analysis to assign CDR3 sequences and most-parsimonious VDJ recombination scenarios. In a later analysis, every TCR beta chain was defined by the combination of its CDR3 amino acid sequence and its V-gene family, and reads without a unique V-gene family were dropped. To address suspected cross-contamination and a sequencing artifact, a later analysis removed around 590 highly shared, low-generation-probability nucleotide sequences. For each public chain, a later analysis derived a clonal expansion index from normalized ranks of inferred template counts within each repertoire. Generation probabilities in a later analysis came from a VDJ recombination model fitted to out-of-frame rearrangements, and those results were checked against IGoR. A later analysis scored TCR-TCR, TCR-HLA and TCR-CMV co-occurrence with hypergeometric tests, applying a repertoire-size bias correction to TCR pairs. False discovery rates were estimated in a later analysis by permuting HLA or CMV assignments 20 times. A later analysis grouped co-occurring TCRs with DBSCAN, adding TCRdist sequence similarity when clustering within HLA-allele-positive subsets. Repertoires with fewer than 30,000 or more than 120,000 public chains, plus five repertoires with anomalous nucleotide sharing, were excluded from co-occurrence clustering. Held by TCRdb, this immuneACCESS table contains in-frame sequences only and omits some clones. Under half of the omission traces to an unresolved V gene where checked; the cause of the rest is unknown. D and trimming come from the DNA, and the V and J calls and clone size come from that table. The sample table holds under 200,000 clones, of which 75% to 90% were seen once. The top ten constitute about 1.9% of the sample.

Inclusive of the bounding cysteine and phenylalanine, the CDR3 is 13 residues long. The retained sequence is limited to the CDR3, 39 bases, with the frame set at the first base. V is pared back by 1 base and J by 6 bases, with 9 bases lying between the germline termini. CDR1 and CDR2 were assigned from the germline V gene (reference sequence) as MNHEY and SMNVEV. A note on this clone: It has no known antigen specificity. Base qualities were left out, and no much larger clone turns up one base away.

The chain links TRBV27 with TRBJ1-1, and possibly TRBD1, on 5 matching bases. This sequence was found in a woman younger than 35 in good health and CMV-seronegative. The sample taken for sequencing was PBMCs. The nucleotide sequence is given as TGTGCCAGCAGTTTATGGCAGGGTGCTGAAGCTTTCTTT. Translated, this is CASSLWQGAEAFF.